The T cell receptor (beta chain) under discussion was sequenced for a study of CD8+ T cells in alopecia areata. This clone showed up just a few times. Its antigen is not identified. Sequencing used cDNA as its template, made by extracting RNA and reverse transcribing it. Assay used: immunoSEQ multiplex PCR; TCRdb lists only in-frame clones, some missing. Found here are around 29,000 clones, roughly 58% of them singletons; the top ten hold 15% to 20%. Germline V CDR1 and CDR2: SQVTM, ANQGSEA. This CDR3 is built from 14 residues. Trimming cost V 5 bases and J 4 bases; bases outside gene matches: 3. Findings of the study overall: Patients showed less clear TCR sequence sharing than mice, possibly partly because of HLA diversity. The study also sequences resident alphabeta T cells of normal skin in scalp samples.

Obtained from alopecia areata patients were lesional scalp punch biopsies along with peripheral blood. The receptor comes from a human donor with alopecia areata. The chain has TRBV29-1 and TRBJ2-3; 13 nucleotides match TRBD2. Sequencing input: NKG2D-high CD8+ T cells sorted from blood. The CDR3 loop is CSVPGLAGPDTQYF. CDR3 DNA sequence: TGCAGCGTTCCGGGACTAGCGGGACCAGATACGCAGTATTTT.